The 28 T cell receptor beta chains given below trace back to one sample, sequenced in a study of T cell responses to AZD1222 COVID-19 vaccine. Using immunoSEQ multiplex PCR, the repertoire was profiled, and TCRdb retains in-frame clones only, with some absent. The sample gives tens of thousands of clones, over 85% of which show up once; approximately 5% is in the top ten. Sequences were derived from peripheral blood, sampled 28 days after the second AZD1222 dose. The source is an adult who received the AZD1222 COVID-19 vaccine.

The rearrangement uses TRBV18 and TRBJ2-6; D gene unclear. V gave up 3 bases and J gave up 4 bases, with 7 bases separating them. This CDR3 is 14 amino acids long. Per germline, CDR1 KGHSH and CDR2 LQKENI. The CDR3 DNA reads TGTGCCAGCTCACCCTTACAGGGGGCCAACGTCCTGACTTTC. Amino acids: CASSPLQGANVLTF.

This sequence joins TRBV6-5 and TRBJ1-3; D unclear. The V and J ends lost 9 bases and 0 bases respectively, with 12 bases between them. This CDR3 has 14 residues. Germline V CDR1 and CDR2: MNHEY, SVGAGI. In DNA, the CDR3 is TGTGCCAGTCTCCAGATGGTCTCTGGAAACACCATATATTTT. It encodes CASLQMVSGNTIYF.

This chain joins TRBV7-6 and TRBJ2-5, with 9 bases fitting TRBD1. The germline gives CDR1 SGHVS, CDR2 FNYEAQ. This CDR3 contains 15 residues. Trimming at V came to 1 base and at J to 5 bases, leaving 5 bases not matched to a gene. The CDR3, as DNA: TGTGCCAGCAGCTTAGGGACAGGGGTATCTGAGACCCAGTACTTC. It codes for CASSLGTGVSETQYF.

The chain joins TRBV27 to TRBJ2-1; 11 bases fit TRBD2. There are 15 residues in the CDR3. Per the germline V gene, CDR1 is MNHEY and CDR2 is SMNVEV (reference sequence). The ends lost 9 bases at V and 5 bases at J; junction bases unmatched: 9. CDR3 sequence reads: CASSPGLAADNEQFF. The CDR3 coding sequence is TGTGCCAGTTCCCCGGGACTAGCGGCCGACAATGAGCAGTTCTTC.

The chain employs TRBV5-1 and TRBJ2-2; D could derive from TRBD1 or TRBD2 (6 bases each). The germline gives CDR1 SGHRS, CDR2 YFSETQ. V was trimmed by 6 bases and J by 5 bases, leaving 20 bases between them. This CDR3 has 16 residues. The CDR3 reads CASTRSGGAGTGELFF. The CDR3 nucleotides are TGCGCCAGCACCCGAAGTGGGGGCGCGGGAACCGGGGAGCTGTTTTTT. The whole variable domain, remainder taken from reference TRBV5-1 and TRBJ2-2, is KAGVTQTPRYLIKTRGQQVTLSCSPISGHRSVSWYQQTPGQGLQFLFEYFSETQRNKGNFPGRFSGRQFSNSRSEMNVSTLELGDSALYLCASTRSGGAGTGELFFGEGSRLTVL.

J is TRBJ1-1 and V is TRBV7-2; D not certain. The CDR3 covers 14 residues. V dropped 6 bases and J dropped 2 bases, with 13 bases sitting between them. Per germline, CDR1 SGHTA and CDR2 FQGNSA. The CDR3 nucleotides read TGTGCCAGCAGATCCTGGGCAACTAACACTGAAGCTTTCTTT. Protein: CASRSWATNTEAFF.

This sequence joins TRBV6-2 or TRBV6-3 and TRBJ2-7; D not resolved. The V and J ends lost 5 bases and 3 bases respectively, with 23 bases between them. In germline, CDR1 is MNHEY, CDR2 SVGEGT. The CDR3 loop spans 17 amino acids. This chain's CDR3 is CASSKPIPTTVSYEQYF. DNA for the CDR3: TGTGCCAGCAGTAAACCCATTCCCACGACTGTAAGCTACGAGCAGTACTTC.

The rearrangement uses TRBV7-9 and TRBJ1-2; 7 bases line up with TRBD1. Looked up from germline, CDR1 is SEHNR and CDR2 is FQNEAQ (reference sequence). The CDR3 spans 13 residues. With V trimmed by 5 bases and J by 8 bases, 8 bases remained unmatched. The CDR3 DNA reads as TGTGCCAGCAGCCCTAGGGGGCTCGGCGGCTACACCTTC. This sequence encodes CASSPRGLGGYTF.

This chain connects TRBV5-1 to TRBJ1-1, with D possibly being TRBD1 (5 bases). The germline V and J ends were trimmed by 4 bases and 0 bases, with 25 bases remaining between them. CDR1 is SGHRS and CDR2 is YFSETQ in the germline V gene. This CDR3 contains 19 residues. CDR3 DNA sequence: TGCGCCAGCAGCCAAAAGGGACCGGGACGGGCGATATTGAACACTGAAGCTTTCTTT. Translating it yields CASSQKGPGRAILNTEAFF.

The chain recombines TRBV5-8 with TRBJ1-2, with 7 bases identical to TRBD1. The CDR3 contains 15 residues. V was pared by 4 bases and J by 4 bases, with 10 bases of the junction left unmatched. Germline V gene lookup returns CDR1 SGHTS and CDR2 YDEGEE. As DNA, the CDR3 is TGTGCCAGCAGCACCACTGGGACAGATCTCTATGGCTACACCTTC. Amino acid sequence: CASSTTGTDLYGYTF.

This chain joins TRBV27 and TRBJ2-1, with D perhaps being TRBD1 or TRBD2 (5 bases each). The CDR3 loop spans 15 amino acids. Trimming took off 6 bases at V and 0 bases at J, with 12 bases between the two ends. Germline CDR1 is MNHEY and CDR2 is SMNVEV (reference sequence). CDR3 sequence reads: CASRPGASSYNEQFF. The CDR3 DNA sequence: TGTGCCAGCAGGCCCGGGGCCAGCTCCTACAATGAGCAGTTCTTC.

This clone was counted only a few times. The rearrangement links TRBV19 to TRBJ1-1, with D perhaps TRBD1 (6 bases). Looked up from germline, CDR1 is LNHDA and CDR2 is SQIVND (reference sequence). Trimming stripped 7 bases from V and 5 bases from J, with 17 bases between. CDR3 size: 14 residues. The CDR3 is CASMGNRVWTEAFF. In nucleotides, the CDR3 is TGTGCCAGTATGGGTAACAGGGTATGGACTGAAGCTTTCTTT.

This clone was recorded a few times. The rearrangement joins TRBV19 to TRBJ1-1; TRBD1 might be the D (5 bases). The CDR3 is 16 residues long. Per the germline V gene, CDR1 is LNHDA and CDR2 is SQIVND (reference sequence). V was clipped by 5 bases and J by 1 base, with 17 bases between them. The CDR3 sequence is CASSQPGKRPNTEAFF. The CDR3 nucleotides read TGTGCCAGTAGTCAGCCAGGGAAACGACCGAACACTGAAGCTTTCTTT.

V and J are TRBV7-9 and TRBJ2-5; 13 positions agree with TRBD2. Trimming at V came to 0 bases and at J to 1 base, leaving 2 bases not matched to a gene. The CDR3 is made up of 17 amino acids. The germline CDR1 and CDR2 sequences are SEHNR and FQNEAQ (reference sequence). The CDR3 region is CASSLATSGGVQETQYF. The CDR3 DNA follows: TGTGCCAGCAGCTTAGCTACTAGCGGGGGGGTCCAAGAGACCCAGTACTTC.

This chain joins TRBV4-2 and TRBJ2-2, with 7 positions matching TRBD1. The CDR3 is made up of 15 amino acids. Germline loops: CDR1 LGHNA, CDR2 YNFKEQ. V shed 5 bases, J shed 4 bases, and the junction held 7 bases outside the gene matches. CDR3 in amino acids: CASSKTGIGTGELFF. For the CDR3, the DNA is TGTGCCAGCAGCAAGACAGGGATCGGCACCGGGGAGCTGTTTTTT.

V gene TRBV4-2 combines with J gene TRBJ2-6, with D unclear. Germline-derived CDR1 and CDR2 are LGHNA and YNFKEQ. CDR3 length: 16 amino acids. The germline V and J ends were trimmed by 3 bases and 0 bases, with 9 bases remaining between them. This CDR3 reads CASSHATDSGANVLTF. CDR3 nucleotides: TGTGCCAGCAGCCATGCGACTGACTCTGGGGCCAACGTCCTGACTTTC.

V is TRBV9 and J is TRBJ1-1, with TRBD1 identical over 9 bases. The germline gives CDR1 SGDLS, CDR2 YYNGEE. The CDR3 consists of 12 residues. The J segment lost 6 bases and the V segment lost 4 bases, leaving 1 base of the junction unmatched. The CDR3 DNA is TGTGCCAGCAGCAGGACAGGGGCTGAAGCTTTCTTT. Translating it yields CASSRTGAEAFF. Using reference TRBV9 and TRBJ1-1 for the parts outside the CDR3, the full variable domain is DSGVTQTPKHLITATGQRVTLRCSPRSGDLSVYWYQQSLDQGLQFLIQYYNGEERAKGNILERFSAQQFPDLHSELNLSSLELGDSALYFCASSRTGAEAFFGQGTRLTVV.

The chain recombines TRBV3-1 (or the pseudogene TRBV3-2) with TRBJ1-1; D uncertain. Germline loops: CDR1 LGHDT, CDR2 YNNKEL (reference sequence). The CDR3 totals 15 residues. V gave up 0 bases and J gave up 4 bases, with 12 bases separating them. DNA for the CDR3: TGTGCCAGCAGCCAAGAACAGTTTGAGGGCACTGAAGCTTTCTTT. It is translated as CASSQEQFEGTEAFF.

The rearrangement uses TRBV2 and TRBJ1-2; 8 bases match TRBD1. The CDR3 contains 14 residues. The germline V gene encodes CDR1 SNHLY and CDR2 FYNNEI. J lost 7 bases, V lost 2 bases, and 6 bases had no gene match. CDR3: CASSELNRGGGYTF. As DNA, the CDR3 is TGTGCCAGCAGTGAACTTAACAGGGGGGGTGGCTACACCTTC.

CDR3: CASSLPAMSLYSNQPQHF. CDR3 in DNA: TGTGCCAGCAGTTTACCCGCAATGTCCCTTTATAGCAATCAGCCCCAGCATTTT. The rearrangement links TRBV27 to TRBJ1-5; D ambiguous. The V gene lost 2 bases and the J gene lost 0 bases, with 17 bases spanning the gap. Per germline, CDR1 MNHEY and CDR2 SMNVEV (reference sequence). The CDR3 loop spans 18 amino acids.

The CDR3 DNA sequence: TGCGCCAGCAGCTTGGGGTTGTCCGGGGAGCTGTTTTTT. This gives the protein CASSLGLSGELFF. This rearrangement joins TRBV5-1 to TRBJ2-2; D unresolved. Trimming removed 0 bases at V and 6 bases at J, with 6 bases between. Germline CDR1 reads SGHRS; CDR2 reads YFSETQ. This CDR3 region has 13 residues.

The CDR3 loop reads CASSGLAGSETQYF. As DNA, the CDR3 is TGTGCCAGTAGTGGACTAGCGGGGTCAGAGACCCAGTACTTC. The gene calls are TRBV19 and TRBJ2-5, with 12 bases matching TRBD2. V trimming: 5 bases; J trimming: 4 bases; junction bases outside the gene matches: 2. The germline V gene encodes CDR1 LNHDA and CDR2 SQIVND (reference sequence). The CDR3 contains 14 residues.

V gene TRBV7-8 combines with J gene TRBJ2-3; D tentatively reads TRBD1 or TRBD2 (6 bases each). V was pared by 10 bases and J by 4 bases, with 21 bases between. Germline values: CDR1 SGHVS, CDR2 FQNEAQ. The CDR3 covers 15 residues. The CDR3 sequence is CATIWYGGRADTQYF. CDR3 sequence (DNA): TGTGCCACCATATGGTACGGGGGCCGAGCAGATACGCAGTATTTT.

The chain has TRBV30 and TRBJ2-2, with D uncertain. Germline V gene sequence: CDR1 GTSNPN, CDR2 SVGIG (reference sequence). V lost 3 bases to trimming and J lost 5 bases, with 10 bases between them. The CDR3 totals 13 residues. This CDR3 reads CAWRRGNTGELFF. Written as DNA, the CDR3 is TGTGCCTGGAGACGTGGGAATACCGGGGAGCTGTTTTTT.

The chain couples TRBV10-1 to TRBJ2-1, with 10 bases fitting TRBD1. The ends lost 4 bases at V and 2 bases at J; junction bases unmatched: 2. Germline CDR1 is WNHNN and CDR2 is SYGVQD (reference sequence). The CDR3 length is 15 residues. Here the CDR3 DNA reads TGCGCCAGCAGTGGGGACAGGGGCCCCTACAATGAGCAGTTCTTC. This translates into CASSGDRGPYNEQFF.

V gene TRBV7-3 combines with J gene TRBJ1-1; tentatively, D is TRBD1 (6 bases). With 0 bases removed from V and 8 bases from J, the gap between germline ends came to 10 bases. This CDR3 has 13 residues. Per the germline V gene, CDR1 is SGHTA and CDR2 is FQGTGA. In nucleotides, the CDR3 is TGTGCCAGCAGCTTAACTACTGGACAGGAAGCTTTCTTT. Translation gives CASSLTTGQEAFF.

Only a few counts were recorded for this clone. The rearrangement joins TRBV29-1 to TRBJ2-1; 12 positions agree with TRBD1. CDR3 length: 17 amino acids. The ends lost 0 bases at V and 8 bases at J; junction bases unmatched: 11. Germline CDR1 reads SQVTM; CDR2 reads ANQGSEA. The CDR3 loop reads CSVEEAFGTGGSDEQFF. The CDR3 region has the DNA TGCAGCGTTGAAGAGGCTTTTGGGACAGGGGGCAGCGATGAGCAGTTCTTC.

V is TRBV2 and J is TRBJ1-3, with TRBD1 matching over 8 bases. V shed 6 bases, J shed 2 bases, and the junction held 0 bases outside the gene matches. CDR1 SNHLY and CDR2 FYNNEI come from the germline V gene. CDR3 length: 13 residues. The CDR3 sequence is CASRTGAGNTIYF. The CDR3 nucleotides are TGTGCCAGCAGGACAGGGGCTGGAAACACCATATATTTT.